The 28 T cell receptor beta chains reported below all come from one sample, sequenced in a study of blood T cell repertoires in COVID-19. Profiled with immunoSEQ multiplex PCR; TCRdb holds only in-frame clones, not every one. There are under 140,000 clones in the sample; approximately 65% occur only once, and about 7.1% lies in the top ten. Specimen: peripheral blood. The receptors originated from an older woman with acute or convalescent COVID-19.

The chain links TRBV11-1 to TRBJ2-7; 7 bases are a match to TRBD2. After removal of 8 bases from V and 3 bases from J, the junction contained 7 bases not matched to a gene. Per germline, CDR1 SGHAT and CDR2 FQDESV (reference sequence). There are 13 residues in the CDR3. The CDR3 loop is CASGAGLSYEQYF. CDR3 coding DNA: TGTGCCAGCGGCGCGGGACTAAGCTACGAGCAGTACTTC.

The V gene is TRBV27, the J gene TRBJ1-2; weak D call: TRBD1 (5 bases). The CDR3 is made up of 13 amino acids. Trimming removed 2 bases from V and 2 bases from J, with 6 bases in between. Germline V gene lookup returns CDR1 MNHEY and CDR2 SMNVEV (reference sequence). The CDR3 region has the DNA TGTGCCAGCAGTTTAGGGGCGAACTATGGCTACACCTTC. This gives the protein CASSLGANYGYTF.

The sample holds one count of this clone. The chain carries TRBV9 and TRBJ2-3, with a tentative D call TRBD1 (6 bases). The V gene's germline CDR1 is SGDLS and CDR2 YYNGEE. The CDR3 has 15 residues. Trimming pared 4 bases from V and 2 bases from J, leaving 14 bases between. CDR3 amino acids: CASSTTGSPTDTQYF. The CDR3 DNA sequence: TGTGCCAGCAGCACGACAGGTTCCCCCACAGATACGCAGTATTTT.

V gene TRBV7-2 combines with J gene TRBJ1-5, with D possibly TRBD1 on 6 matching bases. CDR1 and CDR2 (germline): SGHTA, FQGNSA. Trimming took off 2 bases at V and 3 bases at J, with 8 bases between the two ends. This CDR3 is 14 amino acids long. As DNA, the CDR3 is TGTGCCAGCAGCTTAACAGGGAACAATCAGCCCCAGCATTTT. Translated, it gives CASSLTGNNQPQHF.

The chain is built from TRBV6-1 and TRBJ1-4; no clear D gene. The V and J ends lost 2 bases and 0 bases respectively, with 7 bases between them. CDR1 is MNHNS and CDR2 is SASEGT in the germline V gene. The CDR3 loop spans 15 amino acids. The CDR3 sequence is CASSEYIATNEKLFF. The CDR3 nucleotides are TGTGCCAGCAGTGAATACATTGCAACTAATGAAAAACTGTTTTTT.

This clone appeared a single time. The chain has TRBV27 and TRBJ1-4; TRBD1 matches 7 bases. The CDR3 is made up of 12 amino acids. Losses at the gene ends were 7 bases for V and 8 bases for J; bases not matched to a gene: 4. CDR1 is MNHEY, CDR2 SMNVEV, per germline (reference sequence). CDR3 bases: TGTGCCAGCAAACTACAGGGGGAAAAACTGTTTTTT. Residues: CASKLQGEKLFF.

J is TRBJ1-6 and V is TRBV30; 7 bases map to TRBD1. J gave up 7 bases and V 3 bases, and 6 bases lay outside the gene matches. Germline V gene data show CDR1 as GTSNPN and CDR2 as SVGIG (reference sequence). The CDR3 runs to 14 residues. The CDR3, as DNA: TGTGCCTGGAGAGACAGGGCTAACAATTCACCCCTCCACTTT. It encodes CAWRDRANNSPLHF. Full variable domain (missing parts from reference TRBV30 and TRBJ1-6): SQTIHQWPATLVQPVGSPLSLECTVEGTSNPNLYWYRQAAGRGLQLLFYSVGIGQISSEVPQNLSASRPQDRQFILSSKKLLLSDSGFYLCAWRDRANNSPLHFGNGTRLTVT.

The chain is built from TRBV10-3 and TRBJ1-6; D unclear. The V gene lost 5 bases and the J gene lost 5 bases, with 13 bases spanning the gap. The CDR3 runs to 15 residues. Germline V gives CDR1 ENHRY, CDR2 SYGVKD. This CDR3 is CAISPNSGNNSPLHF. Here the CDR3 DNA reads TGTGCCATCAGTCCCAACTCAGGAAATAATTCACCCCTCCACTTT.

This sequence joins TRBV6-5 and TRBJ2-7; TRBD1 matches at 8 bases. With V trimmed by 5 bases and J by 2 bases, 8 bases remained unmatched. This CDR3 is built from 15 residues. The germline V gene encodes CDR1 MNHEY and CDR2 SVGAGI. CDR3 amino acids: CASSTLGTGAYEQYF. The CDR3 DNA reads as TGTGCCAGCAGTACCCTCGGGACAGGAGCCTACGAGCAGTACTTC.

The gene calls are TRBV6-2 or TRBV6-3 and TRBJ2-7, with 7 bases fitting TRBD2. The V segment lost 2 bases and the J segment 4 bases; nucleotides outside the gene matches: 5. The V gene's germline CDR1 is MNHEY and CDR2 SVGEGT. The CDR3 contains 14 residues. The CDR3 reads CASSYLRGVYEQYF. The CDR3 DNA sequence: TGTGCCAGCAGTTACCTCCGGGGGGTATACGAGCAGTACTTC.

The genes are TRBV7-3 and TRBJ2-1, with 11 bases matching TRBD2. The CDR3 spans 15 residues. Germline V CDR1 and CDR2: SGHTA, FQGTGA. The V and J ends lost 5 bases and 2 bases, in that order; junction bases with no gene match: 2. The DNA for the CDR3 is TGTGCCAGCAGCCCGACTAGCGGGGCCTACAATGAGCAGTTCTTC. Protein product: CASSPTSGAYNEQFF.

The chain joins TRBV30 to TRBJ1-5, with a tentative D call TRBD1 (6 bases). The CDR3 is made up of 15 amino acids. V was trimmed by 0 bases and J by 2 bases, leaving 11 bases between them. Germline CDR1 is GTSNPN and CDR2 is SVGIG (reference sequence). CDR3 sequence (DNA): TGTGCCTGGAGTGTCGGACAGTCGGGCAATCAGCCCCAGCATTTT. Amino acid sequence: CAWSVGQSGNQPQHF.

The chain uses TRBV12-3 or TRBV12-4 and TRBJ1-4; possible D gene TRBD1, 5 bases. This CDR3 contains 13 residues. V lost 3 bases to trimming and J lost 8 bases, with 10 bases between them. The CDR3 nucleotides are TGTGCCAGCAGTTTGACGGGGGAGGAAAAACTGTTTTTT. Translating it yields CASSLTGEEKLFF.

The chain is built from TRBV10-1 and TRBJ2-2; D remains unclear. Germline V gene lookup returns CDR1 WNHNN and CDR2 SYGVQD (reference sequence). CDR3 size: 12 residues. V lost 5 bases and J 4 bases, leaving 5 bases between the germline ends. In nucleotides, the CDR3 is TGCGCCAGCAGTACTACCACCGGGGAGCTGTTTTTT. Its translation is CASSTTTGELFF.

The chain is built from TRBV6-1 and TRBJ2-7; 11 bases map to TRBD1. The J segment lost 3 bases and the V segment lost 0 bases, leaving 4 bases of the junction unmatched. Germline V lookup: CDR1 MNHNS, CDR2 SASEGT. This CDR3 spans 16 amino acids. CDR3 bases: TGTGCCAGCAGTGAAGCCTGGGGACAGGGGGTCTACGAGCAGTACTTC. Amino acid sequence: CASSEAWGQGVYEQYF.

The chain combines TRBV5-1 with TRBJ2-2, with D possibly TRBD2 on 5 matching bases. V lost 4 bases and J 5 bases, leaving 18 bases between the germline ends. CDR1 and CDR2 from the germline V gene are SGHRS and YFSETQ. There are 16 residues in the CDR3. CDR3 coding DNA: TGCGCCAGCAGCCGCGACGGGCTAGCCGGGACCGGGGAGCTGTTTTTT. Encoded protein: CASSRDGLAGTGELFF.

CDR3 amino acids: CASSLWDTSRDTQYF. The CDR3, as DNA: TGTGCCAGCAGCTTGTGGGACACGTCACGAGATACGCAGTATTTT. V is TRBV5-8 and J is TRBJ2-3; possibly TRBD1 for D (6 bases). The length of the CDR3 is 15 residues. Trimming took off 1 base at V and 5 bases at J, with 14 bases between the two ends. From germline, CDR1 is SGHTS and CDR2 YDEGEE.

The chain combines TRBV5-1 with TRBJ1-1; 10 bases align to TRBD1. Unmatched junction bases numbered 9, after V lost 4 bases and J lost 0 bases. Germline CDR1 and CDR2: SGHRS and YFSETQ. The CDR3 contains 17 residues. CDR3: CASSVGQGVHMNTEAFF. The CDR3 region has the DNA TGCGCCAGCAGCGTCGGACAGGGGGTGCACATGAACACTGAAGCTTTCTTT.

V gene TRBV11-1 combines with J gene TRBJ1-1; TRBD1 agrees at 7 bases. Looked up from germline, CDR1 is SGHAT and CDR2 is FQDESV (reference sequence). This CDR3 has 15 amino acids. After removal of 0 bases from V and 1 base from J, the junction contained 2 bases not matched to a gene. The CDR3 nucleotides read TGTGCCAGCAGCTTAGCCGGGACAGAGAACACTGAAGCTTTCTTT. Amino acid sequence: CASSLAGTENTEAFF. Together with reference TRBV11-1 and TRBJ1-1, the CDR3 gives the full variable domain: EAEVAQSPRYKITEKSQAVAFWCDPISGHATLYWYRQILGQGPELLVQFQDESVVDDSQLPKDRFSAERLKGVDSTLKIQPAELGDSAMYLCASSLAGTENTEAFFGQGTRLTVV.

CDR3 sequence: CASSDKTGNYGYTF. CDR3 nucleotide sequence: TGTGCCAGCTCCGATAAGACAGGAAACTATGGCTACACCTTC. V usage is TRBV18 and J usage is TRBJ1-2, with D possibly matching TRBD1 (6 bases). Germline values: CDR1 KGHSH, CDR2 LQKENI. The length of the CDR3 is 14 residues. With 6 bases removed from V and 2 bases from J, the gap between germline ends came to 13 bases.

The chain has TRBV12-3 or TRBV12-4 and TRBJ2-7; the D gene is possibly TRBD2 (5 bases). The CDR3 runs 13 residues. The V end was cut by 2 bases, the J end by 5 bases, with 10 bases between. CDR3 DNA sequence: TGTGCCAGCAGTTTACCCCCCGGGGACGAGCAGTACTTC. Its translation: CASSLPPGDEQYF.

The rearrangement links TRBV6-6 to TRBJ1-2, with D possibly being TRBD1 (6 bases). This CDR3 is built from 14 residues. Between the trimmed V and J ends, which lost 5 bases and 2 bases, there was a span of 12 bases. Germline V gene lookup returns CDR1 MNHNY and CDR2 SVGAGI (reference sequence). CDR3 region: CASSPQGENYGYTF. CDR3 sequence (DNA): TGTGCCAGCAGTCCACAGGGAGAGAACTATGGCTACACCTTC.

This clone was observed a single time. The chain carries TRBV6-4 and TRBJ2-3; the match to TRBD1 covers 9 bases. Germline CDR1 reads MRHNA; CDR2 reads SNTAGT. The ends lost 2 bases at V and 13 bases at J; junction bases unmatched: 4. The CDR3 extends over 12 amino acids. CDR3 protein: CASSDNRDREYF. The CDR3 region has the DNA TGTGCCAGCAGTGACAACCGGGACAGGGAGTATTTT.

This rearrangement joins TRBV4-3 to TRBJ2-7; D gene uncertain. CDR1 and CDR2 from the germline V gene are LGHNA and YSLEER. V was trimmed by 1 base and J by 2 bases, leaving 6 bases between them. This CDR3 contains 13 residues. CDR3 coding DNA: TGCGCCAGCAGCCAAGGGCAGACCTACGAGCAGTACTTC. This sequence encodes CASSQGQTYEQYF.

The chain links TRBV11-2 to TRBJ2-7, with a weak D call TRBD2 (5 bases). The ends were cut back, 0 bases at V and 3 bases at J, with 18 bases in the middle. The CDR3 spans 17 residues. Germline CDR1 reads SGHAT; CDR2 reads FQNNGV. The CDR3 DNA reads TGTGCCAGCAGCTTAGACCGACCGGGAAGGAGCGGCTACGAGCAGTACTTC. It translates to CASSLDRPGRSGYEQYF.

Here the CDR3 reads CASSPTRTGLQRSGNTIYF. The DNA of the CDR3 is TGTGCCAGCAGCCCAACCAGGACAGGACTACAGAGGTCTGGAAACACCATATATTTT. This chain connects TRBV7-8 to TRBJ1-3; the match to TRBD1 covers 7 bases. CDR3 length: 19 residues. With V trimmed by 5 bases and J by 1 base, 17 bases remained unmatched. Germline CDR1 and CDR2: SGHVS and FQNEAQ.

A few counts support this clone. V and J are TRBV11-2 and TRBJ1-1; D is uncertain. Germline V gives CDR1 SGHAT, CDR2 FQNNGV. This CDR3 region has 13 residues. Between the trimmed V and J ends, which lost 3 bases and 7 bases, there was a span of 12 bases. The CDR3 sequence is CASSFLGGGEAFF. CDR3 coding DNA: TGTGCCAGCAGCTTTTTGGGAGGAGGTGAAGCTTTCTTT.

The J gene is TRBJ1-4, the V gene TRBV18; TRBD1 aligns across 7 bases. This CDR3 has 11 residues. V lost 3 bases to trimming and J lost 14 bases; unmatched junction nucleotides: 3. In germline, CDR1 is KGHSH, CDR2 LQKENI. CDR3 coding DNA: TGTGCCAGCTCACCCGGACAGGACCTGTTTTTT. Translating it yields CASSPGQDLFF.